This T cell receptor (beta chain) was identified during a study of T cell responses to AZD1222 COVID-19 vaccine. Study-wide points: Across spike, vaccine-associated CD4 TCRs were found, dominant at 160-218 and 743-854.

The germline CDR1 and CDR2 sequences are SEHNR and FQNEAQ (reference sequence). The V end was cut by 5 bases, the J end by 8 bases, with 13 bases between. CDR3 length: 13 amino acids. The protocol was immunoSEQ multiplex PCR, while the TCRdb copy is restricted to in-frame clones and leaves out a portion. The profile shows 140,000 or so clones, around 90% of them singletons. Of note for this clone: Its antigen is as yet unknown.

The genes are TRBV7-9 and TRBJ2-1, with D tentatively TRBD2 (6 bases). The sequenced sample was peripheral blood, obtained 28 days after the second dose of the MenACWY control vaccine. The sequence came from an adult who received the MenACWY meningococcal vaccine as a control. The CDR3 nucleotides are TGTGCCAGCAGCCTCCGGCGGGGTCATGAGCAGTTCTTC. This encodes CASSLRRGHEQFF.